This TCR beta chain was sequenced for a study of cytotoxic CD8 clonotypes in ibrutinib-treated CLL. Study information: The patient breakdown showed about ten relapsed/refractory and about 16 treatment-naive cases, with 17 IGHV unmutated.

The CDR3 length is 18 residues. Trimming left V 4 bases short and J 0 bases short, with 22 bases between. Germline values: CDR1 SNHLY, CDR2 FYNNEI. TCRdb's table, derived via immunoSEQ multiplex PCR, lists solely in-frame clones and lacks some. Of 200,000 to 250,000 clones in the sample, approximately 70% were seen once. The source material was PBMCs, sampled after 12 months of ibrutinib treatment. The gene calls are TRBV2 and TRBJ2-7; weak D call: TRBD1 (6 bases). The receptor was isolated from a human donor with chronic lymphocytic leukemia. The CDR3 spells CASSGENRVIGFSYEQYF. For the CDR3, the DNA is TGTGCCAGCAGTGGCGAGAACAGGGTGATCGGATTCTCCTACGAGCAGTACTTC.